This TCR beta chain appears in the sequencing data of a study of identical twins. Overall study findings and caveats: Surplus twin overlap in beta out-of-frame sequences was less pronounced. There were fewer insertions in abundant cord blood beta clonotypes, but memory repertoires showed no such pattern.

The sample holds many counts of this clonotype. Antigen specificity is unknown. Template switching introduced a universal primer site, and the cDNA bore unique molecular identifiers. From the 5' RACE reads, TCRdb called clonotypes with MiXCR, one entry per CDR3 protein. The sample includes approximately 600,000 distinct CDR3 sequences, about 7% seen only once; the top ten take around 1.6%. These sequences were also reported in another study, on yellow fever vaccine responses in identical twins.

The specimen was PBMCs. The clonotype originates from a woman between 18 and 29 years old in good health.

The DNA of the CDR3 is TGTGCCAGCAGTTACGCGGCCAGCAACTATGGCTACACCTTC. Amino acid sequence: CASSYAASNYGYTF. V gene TRBV6-5 combines with J gene TRBJ1-2; unclear D gene. V was pared by 2 bases and J by 2 bases, with 9 bases between. Germline loops: CDR1 MNHEY, CDR2 SVGAGI. CDR3 length: 14 residues.